The rows below give T cell receptor beta chains drawn from one sample of a study of CD8 T cells in ankylosing spondylitis. One entry per CDR3 protein results from TCRdb running MiXCR on the 5' RACE reads. The sample comprises under 170,000 distinct CDR3 sequences, 40% to 50% of which are singletons, and roughly 15% rests with the top ten. Input material: synovial fluid, either unsorted or a sorted T cell fraction (not recorded which). These receptors came from a male donor with ankylosing spondylitis. The CDR3 runs from the conserved cysteine through the conserved F or W. D genes are given only for firm matches. The size field is filled for only some rows; it gives once, few, many or a size class.

D gene	V gene	J gene	clone size	CDR3 DNA	CDR3 protein
.	TRBV30	TRBJ2-5	.	TGTGCCTGGAGTCGCCTACAGGGCTACGGGGAGACCCAGTACTTC	CAWSRLQGYGETQYF
.	TRBV6-2/TRBV6-3	TRBJ2-1	few	TGTGCCAGCAGGCGGGGACAGACATACAATGAGCAGTTCTTC	CASRRGQTYNEQFF
.	TRBV10-3	TRBJ1-2	few	TGTGCCATCAGTGAGTCCTTTCCCACAGGCGGTGGCTACACCTTC	CAISESFPTGGGYTF
.	TRBV12-3/TRBV12-4	TRBJ1-1	once	TGTGCCAGCAGTTTCCCGAACACTGAAGCTTTCTTT	CASSFPNTEAFF
TRBD2	TRBV11-1	TRBJ2-2	few	TGTGCCAGCAGCTTACCGACCAAGTGGACTAGCGGGGACGGGGAGCTGTTTTTT	CASSLPTKWTSGDGELFF
TRBD2	TRBV20-1	TRBJ2-3	.	TGCAGTGCCCGAGGGGTCGCTAGCGGGAGCTCTACAGATACGCAGTATTTT	CSARGVASGSSTDTQYF
.	TRBV28	TRBJ1-2	few	TGTGCCAGCAGTTTTTCAGCAGGCCCTAACTATGGCTACACCTTC	CASSFSAGPNYGYTF
.	TRBV7-2	TRBJ1-4	many	TGTGCCAGCAGCCCTCATCCCGCCCCGGGGAGGGGAAAACTGTTTTTT	CASSPHPAPGRGKLFF
.	TRBV27	TRBJ1-1	many	TGTGCCAGCAGTTTATCCCTTAACACTGAAGCTTTCTTT	CASSLSLNTEAFF
.	TRBV2	TRBJ2-5	many	TGTGCCAGCAGTGAAGGGGATTGGGAGACCCAGTACTTC	CASSEGDWETQYF
TRBD1	TRBV6-1	TRBJ2-7	few	TGTGCCAGCAGTGAACTGACAGGGGGCTTCGAGCAGTACTTC	CASSELTGGFEQYF
.	TRBV28	TRBJ2-7	.	TGTGCCAGCAGTTTCCTGGGACTGGAAGACTACTACGAGCAGTACTTC	CASSFLGLEDYYEQYF
.	TRBV5-1	TRBJ2-4	.	TGCGCCAGCAGCTTAGTGGGGTCAGCCGCGCCCAAAAACATTCAGTACTTC	CASSLVGSAAPKNIQYF
.	TRBV6-5	TRBJ2-7	.	TGTGCCAGCAGCTACGGGGAGGCGGGGAGGTACGAGCAGTACTTC	CASSYGEAGRYEQYF
.	TRBV5-1	TRBJ2-1	.	TGCGCCAGCAGCTTGGATCAGAATGAGCAGTTCTTC	CASSLDQNEQFF
.	TRBV6-1	TRBJ2-7	few	TGTGCCAGCAGTGAAATCGAGGGGGGGAACGAGCAGTACTTC	CASSEIEGGNEQYF
.	TRBV20-1	TRBJ1-5	.	TGCAGTGCTCTTGGACTCCTACCCTTTAGCAATCAGCCCCAGCATTTT	CSALGLLPFSNQPQHF
.	TRBV12-3/TRBV12-4	TRBJ1-3	.	TGTGCCAGCAGACCACAACCATACAAAGCGGTCCCCATATATTTT	CASRPQPYKAVPIYF
.	TRBV6-5	TRBJ2-2	few	TGTGCCAGCAGTTACTCGAGGCAGGGGGGGAACACCGGGGAGCTGTTTTTT	CASSYSRQGGNTGELFF
.	TRBV9	TRBJ2-3	few	TGTGCCAGCACCTATCTAGCACCAGATACGCAGTATTTT	CASTYLAPDTQYF
.	TRBV19	TRBJ2-7	.	TGTGCCAGTAGTATTGGACAGTACTCCTACGAGCAGTACTTC	CASSIGQYSYEQYF
TRBD1	TRBV9	TRBJ2-2	.	TGTGCCAGCAGCGCCCCCATTGACAGGGTGCTCACCGGGGAGCTGTTTTTT	CASSAPIDRVLTGELFF
.	TRBV5-1	TRBJ1-2	many	TGCGCCAGCAGCTTATCCCCCGACGGAATCTATGGCTACACCTTC	CASSLSPDGIYGYTF
.	TRBV27	TRBJ1-5	.	TGTGCCAGCGCTGGACGCCGGCGGGGGCAGCCCCAGCATTTT	CASAGRRRGQPQHF
TRBD2	TRBV20-1	TRBJ2-7	.	TGCAGTGCTAGAACTAGCGAAGACTACGAGCAGTACTTC	CSARTSEDYEQYF
.	TRBV7-8	TRBJ2-3	.	TGTGCCAGCAGCTTAGGTGTTCGGGGCACAGATACGCAGTATTTT	CASSLGVRGTDTQYF
.	TRBV12-3/TRBV12-4	TRBJ1-3	few	TGTGCCAGCAGTTTAGCGGTAGAACTGGGAAACACCATATATTTT	CASSLAVELGNTIYF
.	TRBV30	TRBJ1-2	few	TGTGCCTGGAGTGTAGACAGCAGATACACCTTC	CAWSVDSRYTF
.	TRBV12-3/TRBV12-4	TRBJ2-7	.	TGTGCCAGCAGCCTCACTCCGTTTTCGGAGGGGGTCGAGCAGTACTTC	CASSLTPFSEGVEQYF
.	TRBV6-5	TRBJ2-7	.	TGTGCCAGCAGTTACGGGAAGGGATACGAGCAGTACTTC	CASSYGKGYEQYF
TRBD1	TRBV15	TRBJ1-4	few	TGTGCCACCAGCGGAGGGGACAGGGTTAGTGAAAAACTGTTTTTT	CATSGGDRVSEKLFF
.	TRBV5-6	TRBJ1-1	.	TGTGCCAGCAGCTTGGTTGCGGATACTGAAGCTTTCTTT	CASSLVADTEAFF
.	TRBV7-2	TRBJ2-7	.	TGTGCCAGCAGCTTAGCGCCCCGGCAGTCCTACGAGCAGTACTTC	CASSLAPRQSYEQYF
.	TRBV4-3	TRBJ2-7	.	TGCGCCAGCAGCCAAGATTATCCTCAGGCTTTCAGCGAGCAGTACTTC	CASSQDYPQAFSEQYF
TRBD1	TRBV20-1	TRBJ2-1	.	TGCAGTGCTCACCACCGGGACAGAGGCAATGAGCAGTTCTTC	CSAHHRDRGNEQFF
TRBD2	TRBV9	TRBJ2-7	.	TGTGCCAGCAGCCCCCCCCGGGGGGGCTCCTACGAGCAGTACTTC	CASSPPRGGSYEQYF
.	TRBV6-5	TRBJ1-1	.	TGTGCCAGCAGTTACTGGGGGGCTTACACTGAAGCTTTCTTT	CASSYWGAYTEAFF
.	TRBV7-3	TRBJ2-6	.	TGTGCCAGCAGCTTACAAGGAAATTCTGGGGCCAACGTCCTGACTTTC	CASSLQGNSGANVLTF
.	TRBV5-1	TRBJ2-5	.	TGCGCCAGCAAGTTTCCCGTAGGGCCGGTGTGGGACGAGACCCAGTACTTC	CASKFPVGPVWDETQYF
.	TRBV10-1	TRBJ1-1	.	TGCGCCAGCAGTGAGCCGGGGTGGACTGAAGCTTTCTTT	CASSEPGWTEAFF
.	TRBV7-9	TRBJ2-7	.	TGTGCCAGCAGCTTAGGAAACATCTGGAGCGAGCAGTACTTC	CASSLGNIWSEQYF
TRBD2	TRBV5-1	TRBJ2-7	.	TGCGCCAGCAGCTTGGTGCCTAGCGGGACGTACGAGCAGTACTTC	CASSLVPSGTYEQYF
.	TRBV7-8	TRBJ2-2	few	TGTGCCAGCAGGAAAAAACAGGGTCCGGTCGGGGAGCTGTTTTTT	CASRKKQGPVGELFF
.	TRBV12-3/TRBV12-4	TRBJ2-6	few	TGTGCCAGCAGTTTAGCCGCCGGTGGCCTCCTACCCCCCTCTGGGGCCAACGTCCTGACTTTC	CASSLAAGGLLPPSGANVLTF
.	TRBV4-1	TRBJ2-7	.	TGCGCCAGCAGCCAAGTCATGGGAGCCCGGGGCACGTGGTACGAGCAGTACTTC	CASSQVMGARGTWYEQYF